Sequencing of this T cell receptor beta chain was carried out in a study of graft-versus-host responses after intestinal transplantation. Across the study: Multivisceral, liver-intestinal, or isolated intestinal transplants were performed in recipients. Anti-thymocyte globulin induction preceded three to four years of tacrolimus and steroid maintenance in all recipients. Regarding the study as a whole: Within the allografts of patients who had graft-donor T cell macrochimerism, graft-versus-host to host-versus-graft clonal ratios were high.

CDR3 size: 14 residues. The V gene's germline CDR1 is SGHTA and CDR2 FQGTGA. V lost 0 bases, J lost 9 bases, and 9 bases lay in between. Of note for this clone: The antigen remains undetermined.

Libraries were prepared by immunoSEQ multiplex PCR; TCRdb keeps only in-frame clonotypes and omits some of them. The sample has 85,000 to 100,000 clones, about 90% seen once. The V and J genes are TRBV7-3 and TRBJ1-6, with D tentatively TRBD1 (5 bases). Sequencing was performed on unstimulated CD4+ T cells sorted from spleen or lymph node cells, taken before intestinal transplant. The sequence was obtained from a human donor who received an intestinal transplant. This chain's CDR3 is CASSLTFQGSPLHF. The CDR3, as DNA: TGTGCCAGCAGCTTAACGTTTCAGGGTTCACCCCTCCACTTT.